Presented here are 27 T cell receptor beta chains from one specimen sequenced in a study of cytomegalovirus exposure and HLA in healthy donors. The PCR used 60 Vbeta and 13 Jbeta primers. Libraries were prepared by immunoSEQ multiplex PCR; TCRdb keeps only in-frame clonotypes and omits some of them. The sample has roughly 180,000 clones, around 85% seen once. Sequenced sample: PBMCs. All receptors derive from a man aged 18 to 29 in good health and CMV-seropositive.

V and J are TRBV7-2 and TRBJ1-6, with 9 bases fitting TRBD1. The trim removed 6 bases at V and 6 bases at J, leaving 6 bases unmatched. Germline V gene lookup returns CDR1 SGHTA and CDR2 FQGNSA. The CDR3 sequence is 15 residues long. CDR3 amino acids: CASRPQGASNSPLHF. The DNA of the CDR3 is TGTGCCAGCAGACCACAGGGGGCCTCTAATTCACCCCTCCACTTT. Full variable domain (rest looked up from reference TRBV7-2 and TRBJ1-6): GAGVSQSPSNKVTEKGKDVELRCDPISGHTALYWYRQSLGQGLEFLIYFQGNSAPDKSGLPSDRFSAERTGGSVSTLTIQRTQQEDSAVYLCASRPQGASNSPLHFGNGTRLTVT.

DNA of the CDR3: TGTGCCAGTAGCTGGAGCGGGGGGGAGTACGAGCAGTACTTC. Translating gives CASSWSGGEYEQYF. The chain carries TRBV19 and TRBJ2-5, with 10 bases lining up with TRBD2. Gene TRBJ2-7 matches the end of the DNA better, so the J call may be wrong. Germline loops: CDR1 LNHDA, CDR2 SQIVND (reference sequence). This CDR3 spans 14 amino acids.

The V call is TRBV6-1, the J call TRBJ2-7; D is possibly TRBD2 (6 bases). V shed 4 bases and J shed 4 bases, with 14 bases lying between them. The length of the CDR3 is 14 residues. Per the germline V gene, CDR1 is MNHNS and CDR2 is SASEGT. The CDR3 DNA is TGTGCCAGCAGTGTGCGCGGGACCGGATACGAGCAGTACTTC. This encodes CASSVRGTGYEQYF.

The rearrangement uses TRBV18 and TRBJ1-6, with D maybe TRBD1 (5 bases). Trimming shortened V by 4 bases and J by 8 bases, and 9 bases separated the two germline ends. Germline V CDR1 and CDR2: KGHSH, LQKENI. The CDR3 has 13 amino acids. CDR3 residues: CASSQQVDSPLHF. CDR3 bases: TGTGCCAGCTCACAACAGGTGGATTCACCCCTCCACTTT.

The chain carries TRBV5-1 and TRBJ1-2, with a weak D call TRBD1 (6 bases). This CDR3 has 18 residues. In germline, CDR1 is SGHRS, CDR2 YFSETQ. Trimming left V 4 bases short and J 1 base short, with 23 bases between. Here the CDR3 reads CASSPIAGALSNNYGYTF. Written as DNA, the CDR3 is TGCGCCAGCAGCCCGATTGCAGGGGCCCTTTCCAATAACTATGGCTACACCTTC.

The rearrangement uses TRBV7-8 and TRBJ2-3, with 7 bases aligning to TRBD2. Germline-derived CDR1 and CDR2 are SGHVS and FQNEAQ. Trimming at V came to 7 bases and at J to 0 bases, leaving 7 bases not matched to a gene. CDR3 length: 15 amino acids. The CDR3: CASTISRGSTDTQYF. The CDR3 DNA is TGTGCCAGCACCATCTCGCGGGGGAGCACAGATACGCAGTATTTT. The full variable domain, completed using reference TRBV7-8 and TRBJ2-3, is GAGVSQSPRYKVAKRGQDVALRCDPISGHVSLFWYQQALGQGPEFLTYFQNEAQLDKSGLPSDRFFAERPEGSVSTLKIQRTQQEDSAVYLCASTISRGSTDTQYFGPGTRLTVL.

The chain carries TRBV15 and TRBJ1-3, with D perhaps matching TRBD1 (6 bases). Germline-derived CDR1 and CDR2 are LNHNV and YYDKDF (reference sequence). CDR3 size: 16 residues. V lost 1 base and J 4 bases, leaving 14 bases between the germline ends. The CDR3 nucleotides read TGTGCCACCAGCAGAGCCCTACAGGGTATGGGAAACACCATATATTTT. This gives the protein CATSRALQGMGNTIYF.

This CDR3 reads CATAGHPTDTQYF. CDR3 DNA sequence: TGTGCCACCGCGGGGCACCCCACAGATACGCAGTATTTT. This rearrangement joins TRBV7-6 to TRBJ2-3; D is possibly TRBD2 (6 bases). CDR1 and CDR2 (germline): SGHVS, FNYEAQ. The CDR3 has 13 amino acids. The ends were cut back, 10 bases at V and 2 bases at J, with 13 bases in the middle.

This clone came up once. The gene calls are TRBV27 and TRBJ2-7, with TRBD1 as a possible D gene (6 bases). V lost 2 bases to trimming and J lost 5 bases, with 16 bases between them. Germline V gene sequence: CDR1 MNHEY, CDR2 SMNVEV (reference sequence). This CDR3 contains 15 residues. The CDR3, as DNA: TGTGCCAGCAGTTTAGCCCATGGGCAGGGGCACGAGCAGTACTTC. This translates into CASSLAHGQGHEQYF.

CDR3 sequence (DNA): TGTGCCACCGACAGGGGGGGCGATTTGAAGACGCAGTATTTT. This gives the protein CATDRGGDLKTQYF. The V gene is TRBV6-1, the J gene TRBJ2-3, with TRBD1 identical over 9 bases. The V segment lost 10 bases and the J segment 9 bases; nucleotides outside the gene matches: 14. Germline assignment: CDR1 MNHNS and CDR2 SASEGT. The CDR3 contains 14 residues.

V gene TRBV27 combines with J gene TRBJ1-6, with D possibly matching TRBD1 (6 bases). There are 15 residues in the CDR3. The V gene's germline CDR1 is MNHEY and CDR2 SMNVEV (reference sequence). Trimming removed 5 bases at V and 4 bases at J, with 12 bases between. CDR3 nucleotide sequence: TGTGCCAGCAGTCCGCCGGGACAATATAATTCACCCCTCCACTTT. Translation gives CASSPPGQYNSPLHF.

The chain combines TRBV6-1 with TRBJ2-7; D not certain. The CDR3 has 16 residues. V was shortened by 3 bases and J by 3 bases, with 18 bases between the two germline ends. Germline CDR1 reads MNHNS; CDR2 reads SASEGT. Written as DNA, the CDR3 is TGTGCCAGCAGTGACAAATCGGCAGCCTACTACTACGAGCAGTACTTC. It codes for CASSDKSAAYYYEQYF.

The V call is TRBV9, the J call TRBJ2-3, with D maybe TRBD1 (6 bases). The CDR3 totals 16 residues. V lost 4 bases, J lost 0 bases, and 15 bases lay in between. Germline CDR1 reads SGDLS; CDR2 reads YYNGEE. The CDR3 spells CASSTDPGQSTDTQYF. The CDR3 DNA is TGTGCCAGCAGCACGGATCCGGGACAAAGCACAGATACGCAGTATTTT.

Written as DNA, the CDR3 is TGTGCCAGCAGCTGGACAGGGGGCTGGGATTCACCCCTCCACTTT. Its translation: CASSWTGGWDSPLHF. This chain connects TRBV7-2 to TRBJ1-6; 11 nucleotides line up with TRBD1. CDR1 is SGHTA and CDR2 is FQGNSA in the germline V gene. This CDR3 is 15 amino acids long. Trimming cost V 4 bases and J 8 bases; bases outside gene matches: 4.

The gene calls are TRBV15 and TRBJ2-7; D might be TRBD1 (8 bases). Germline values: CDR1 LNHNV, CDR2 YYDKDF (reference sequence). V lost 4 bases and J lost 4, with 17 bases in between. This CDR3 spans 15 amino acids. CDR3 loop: CATSTSTGGGYEQYF. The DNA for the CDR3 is TGTGCCACCAGCACCTCTACAGGGGGAGGGTACGAGCAGTACTTC.

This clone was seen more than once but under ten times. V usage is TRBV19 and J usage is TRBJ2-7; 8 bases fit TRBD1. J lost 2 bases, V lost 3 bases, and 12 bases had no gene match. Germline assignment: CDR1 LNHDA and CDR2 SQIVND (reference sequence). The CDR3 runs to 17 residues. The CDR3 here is CASSIPPDRGRTYEQYF. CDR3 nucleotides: TGTGCCAGTAGTATCCCCCCAGACAGGGGTCGTACCTACGAGCAGTACTTC. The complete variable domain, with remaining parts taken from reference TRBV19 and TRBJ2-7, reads DGGITQSPKYLFRKEGQNVTLSCEQNLNHDAMYWYRQDPGQGLRLIYYSQIVNDFQKGDIAEGYSVSREKKESFPLTVTSAQKNPTAFYLCASSIPPDRGRTYEQYFGPGTRLTVT.

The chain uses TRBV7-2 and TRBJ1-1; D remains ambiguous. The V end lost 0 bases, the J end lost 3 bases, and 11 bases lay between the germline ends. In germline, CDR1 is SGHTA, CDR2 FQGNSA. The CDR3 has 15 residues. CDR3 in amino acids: CASSLAHGSYTEAFF. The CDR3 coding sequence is TGTGCCAGCAGCTTAGCACACGGGTCCTACACTGAAGCTTTCTTT.

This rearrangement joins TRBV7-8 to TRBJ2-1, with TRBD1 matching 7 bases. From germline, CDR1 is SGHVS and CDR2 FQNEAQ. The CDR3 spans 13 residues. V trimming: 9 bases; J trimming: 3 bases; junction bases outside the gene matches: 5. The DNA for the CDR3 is TGTGCCAGAACCGGGACAGACTACAATGAGCAGTTCTTC. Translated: CARTGTDYNEQFF. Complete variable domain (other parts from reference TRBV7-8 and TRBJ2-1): GAGVSQSPRYKVAKRGQDVALRCDPISGHVSLFWYQQALGQGPEFLTYFQNEAQLDKSGLPSDRFFAERPEGSVSTLKIQRTQQEDSAVYLCARTGTDYNEQFFGPGTRLTVL.

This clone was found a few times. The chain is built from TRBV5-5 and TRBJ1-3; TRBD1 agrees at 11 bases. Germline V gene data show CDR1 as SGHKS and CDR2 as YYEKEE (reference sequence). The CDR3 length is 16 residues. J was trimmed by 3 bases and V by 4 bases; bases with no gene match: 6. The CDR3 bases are TGTGCCAGCAGCGACCGGGACAGGGGGTTTGGAAACACCATATATTTT. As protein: CASSDRDRGFGNTIYF.

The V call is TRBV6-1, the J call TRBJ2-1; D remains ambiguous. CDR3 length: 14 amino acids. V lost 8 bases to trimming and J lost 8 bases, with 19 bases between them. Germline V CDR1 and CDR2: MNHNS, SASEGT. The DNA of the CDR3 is TGTGCCAGCTGTGTCGACATCGGCCCGGATGAGCAGTTCTTC. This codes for CASCVDIGPDEQFF.

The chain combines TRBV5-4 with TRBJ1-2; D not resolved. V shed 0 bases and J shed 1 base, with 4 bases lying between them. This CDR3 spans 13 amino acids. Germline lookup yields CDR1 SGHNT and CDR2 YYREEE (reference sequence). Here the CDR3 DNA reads TGTGCCAGCAGCTTGGACAATAACTATGGCTACACCTTC. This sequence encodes CASSLDNNYGYTF.

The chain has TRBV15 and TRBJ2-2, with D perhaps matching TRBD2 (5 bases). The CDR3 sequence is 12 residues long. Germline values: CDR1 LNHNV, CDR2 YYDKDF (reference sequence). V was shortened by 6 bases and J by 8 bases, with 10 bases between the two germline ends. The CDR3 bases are TGTGCCACCAGTCCGGGATGGGGGGAGCTGTTTTTT. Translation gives CATSPGWGELFF.

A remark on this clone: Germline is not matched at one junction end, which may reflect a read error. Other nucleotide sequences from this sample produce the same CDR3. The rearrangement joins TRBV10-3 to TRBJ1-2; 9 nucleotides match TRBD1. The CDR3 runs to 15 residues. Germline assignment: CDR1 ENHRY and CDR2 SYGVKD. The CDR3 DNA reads TGCGCCATCAGTGAGTCGTCGGGACAGGGAAACGGCTACACCTTC. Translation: CAISESSGQGNGYTF.

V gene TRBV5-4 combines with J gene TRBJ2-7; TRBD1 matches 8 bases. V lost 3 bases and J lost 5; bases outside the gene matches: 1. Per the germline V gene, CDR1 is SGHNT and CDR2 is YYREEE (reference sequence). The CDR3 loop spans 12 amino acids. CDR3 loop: CASSSQGDEQYF. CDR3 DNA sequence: TGTGCCAGCAGCTCACAGGGGGACGAGCAGTACTTC.

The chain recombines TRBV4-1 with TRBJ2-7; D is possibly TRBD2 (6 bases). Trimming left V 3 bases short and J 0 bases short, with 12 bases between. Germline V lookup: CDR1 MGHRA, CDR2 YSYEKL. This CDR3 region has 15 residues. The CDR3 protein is CASSHVTRSSYEQYF. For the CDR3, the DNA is TGCGCCAGCAGCCACGTGACTAGGAGCTCCTACGAGCAGTACTTC.

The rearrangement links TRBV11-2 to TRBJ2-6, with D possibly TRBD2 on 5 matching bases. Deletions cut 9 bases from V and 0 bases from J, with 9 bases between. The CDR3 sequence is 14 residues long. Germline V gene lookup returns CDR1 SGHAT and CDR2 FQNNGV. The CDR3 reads CASGEFSGANVLTF. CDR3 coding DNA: TGTGCCAGTGGGGAGTTCTCTGGGGCCAACGTCCTGACTTTC. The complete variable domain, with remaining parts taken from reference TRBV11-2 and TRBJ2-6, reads EAGVAQSPRYKIIEKRQSVAFWCNPISGHATLYWYQQILGQGPKLLIQFQNNGVVDDSQLPKDRFSAERLKGVDSTLKIQPAKLEDSAVYLCASGEFSGANVLTFGAGSRLTVL.

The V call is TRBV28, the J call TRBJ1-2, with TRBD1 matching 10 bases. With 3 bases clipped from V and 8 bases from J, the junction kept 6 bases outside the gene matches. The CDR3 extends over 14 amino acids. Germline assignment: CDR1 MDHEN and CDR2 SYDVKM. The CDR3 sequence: CASSLPGQGYGYTF. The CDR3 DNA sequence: TGTGCCAGCAGTTTGCCGGGACAGGGGTACGGCTACACCTTC.